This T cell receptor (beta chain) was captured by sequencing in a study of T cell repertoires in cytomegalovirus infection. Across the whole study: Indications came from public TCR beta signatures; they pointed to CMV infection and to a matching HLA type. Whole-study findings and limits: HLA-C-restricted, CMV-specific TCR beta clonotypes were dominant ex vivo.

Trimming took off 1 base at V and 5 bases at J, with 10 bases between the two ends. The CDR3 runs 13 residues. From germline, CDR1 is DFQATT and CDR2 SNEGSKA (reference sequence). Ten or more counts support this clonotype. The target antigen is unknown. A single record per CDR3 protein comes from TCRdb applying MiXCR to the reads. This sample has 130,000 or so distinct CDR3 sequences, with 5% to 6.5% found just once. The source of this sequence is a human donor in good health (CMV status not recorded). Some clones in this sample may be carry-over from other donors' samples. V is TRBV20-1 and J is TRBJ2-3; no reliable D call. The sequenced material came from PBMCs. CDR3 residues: CSARGHAQDTQYF. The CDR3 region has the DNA TGCAGTGCTAGAGGTCACGCCCAAGATACGCAGTATTTT.